This record concerns one TCR beta chain sequence. The sample is drawn from a study of blood T cell repertoires in COVID-19. Looking at the study overall: Samples taken during acute and convalescent COVID-19 were collected in the United States, Italy and Spain.

This table comes from immunoSEQ multiplex PCR, and its TCRdb copy is limited to in-frame clones, with some not included. Among under 200,000 clones, about four fifths were seen once, and the ten largest hold approximately 2%. Germline CDR1 SQVTM, CDR2 ANQGSEA. The ends were cut back, 3 bases at V and 3 bases at J, with 13 bases in the middle. The CDR3 extends over 14 amino acids. The material sequenced was peripheral blood. V usage is TRBV29-1 and J usage is TRBJ2-3; D is unresolved. This TCR was recovered from an elderly woman with acute or convalescent COVID-19. The CDR3 loop reads CSVDGDALTDTQYF. CDR3 coding DNA: TGCAGCGTTGACGGAGACGCGTTAACAGATACGCAGTATTTT.